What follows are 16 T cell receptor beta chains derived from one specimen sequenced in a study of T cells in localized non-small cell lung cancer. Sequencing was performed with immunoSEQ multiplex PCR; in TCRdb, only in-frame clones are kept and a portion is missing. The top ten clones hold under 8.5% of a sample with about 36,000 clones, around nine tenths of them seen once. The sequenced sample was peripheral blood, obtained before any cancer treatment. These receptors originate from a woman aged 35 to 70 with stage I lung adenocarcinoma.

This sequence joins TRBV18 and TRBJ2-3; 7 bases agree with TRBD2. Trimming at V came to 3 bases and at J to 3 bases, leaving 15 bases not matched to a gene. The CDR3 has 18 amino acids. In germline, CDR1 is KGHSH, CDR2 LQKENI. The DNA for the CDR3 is TGTGCCAGCTCACCGCTTAAGGGGCAGGGAGGGAAGACAGATACGCAGTATTTT. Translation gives CASSPLKGQGGKTDTQYF. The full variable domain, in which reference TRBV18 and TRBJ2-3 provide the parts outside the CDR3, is NAGVMQNPRHLVRRRGQEARLRCSPMKGHSHVYWYRQLPEEGLKFMVYLQKENIIDESGMPKERFSAEFPKEGPSILRIQQVVRGDSAAYFCASSPLKGQGGKTDTQYFGPGTRLTVL.

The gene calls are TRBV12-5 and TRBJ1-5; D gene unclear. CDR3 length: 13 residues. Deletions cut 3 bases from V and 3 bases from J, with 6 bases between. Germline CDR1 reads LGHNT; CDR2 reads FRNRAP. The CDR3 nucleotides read TGTGCTAGTGGTTTACCTCCCAATCAGCCCCAGCATTTT. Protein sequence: CASGLPPNQPQHF.

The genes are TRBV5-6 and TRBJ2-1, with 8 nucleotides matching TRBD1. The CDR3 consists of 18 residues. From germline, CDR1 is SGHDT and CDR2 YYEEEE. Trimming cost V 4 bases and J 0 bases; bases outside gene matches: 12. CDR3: CASSTGTGWSRSYNEQFF. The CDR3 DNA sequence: TGTGCCAGCAGCACCGGGACAGGATGGAGCCGCTCCTACAATGAGCAGTTCTTC.

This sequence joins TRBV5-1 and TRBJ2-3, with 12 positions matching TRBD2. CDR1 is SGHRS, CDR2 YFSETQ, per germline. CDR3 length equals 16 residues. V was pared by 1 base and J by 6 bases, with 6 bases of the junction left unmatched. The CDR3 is CASSLPSGGAGDTQYF. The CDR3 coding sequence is TGCGCCAGCAGCTTGCCTAGCGGGGGGGCCGGCGATACGCAGTATTTT.

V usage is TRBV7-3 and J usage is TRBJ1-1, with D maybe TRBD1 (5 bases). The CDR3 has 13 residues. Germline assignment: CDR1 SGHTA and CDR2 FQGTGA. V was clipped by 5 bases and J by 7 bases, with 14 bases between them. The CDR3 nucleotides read TGTGCCAGCAGCCCCCTTGGTGGGGGTGAAGCTTTCTTT. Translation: CASSPLGGGEAFF.

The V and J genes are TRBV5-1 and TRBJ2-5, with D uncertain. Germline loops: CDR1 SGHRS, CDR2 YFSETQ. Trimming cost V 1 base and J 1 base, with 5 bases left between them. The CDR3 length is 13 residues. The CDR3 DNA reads TGCGCCAGCAGCTTGACACCCCAAGAGACCCAGTACTTC. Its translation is CASSLTPQETQYF.

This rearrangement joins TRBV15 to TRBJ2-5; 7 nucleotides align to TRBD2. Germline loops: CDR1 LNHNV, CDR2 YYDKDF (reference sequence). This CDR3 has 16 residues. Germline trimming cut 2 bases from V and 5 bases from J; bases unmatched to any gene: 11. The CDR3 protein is CATSRLLAKRGETQYF. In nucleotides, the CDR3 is TGTGCCACCAGCAGACTACTAGCGAAGAGGGGCGAGACCCAGTACTTC.

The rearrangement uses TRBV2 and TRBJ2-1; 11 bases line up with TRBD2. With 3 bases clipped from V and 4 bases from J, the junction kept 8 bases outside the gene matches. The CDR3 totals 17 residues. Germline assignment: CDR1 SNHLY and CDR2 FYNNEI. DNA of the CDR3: TGTGCCAGCAGTGAGAACCTGGGACTAGCGGATTACAATGAGCAGTTCTTC. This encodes CASSENLGLADYNEQFF.

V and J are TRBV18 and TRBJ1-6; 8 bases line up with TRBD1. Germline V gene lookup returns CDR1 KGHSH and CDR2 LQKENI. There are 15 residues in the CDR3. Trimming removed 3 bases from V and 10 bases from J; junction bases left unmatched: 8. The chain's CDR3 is CASSPSGQGGSPLHF. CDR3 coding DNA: TGTGCCAGCTCACCCTCCGGACAGGGAGGGTCACCCCTCCACTTT.

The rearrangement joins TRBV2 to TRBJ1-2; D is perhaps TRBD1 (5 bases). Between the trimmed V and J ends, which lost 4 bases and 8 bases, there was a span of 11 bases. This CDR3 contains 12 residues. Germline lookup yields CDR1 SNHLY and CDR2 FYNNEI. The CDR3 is CASSGTWGGYTF. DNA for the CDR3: TGTGCCAGCAGTGGAACTTGGGGCGGCTACACCTTC.

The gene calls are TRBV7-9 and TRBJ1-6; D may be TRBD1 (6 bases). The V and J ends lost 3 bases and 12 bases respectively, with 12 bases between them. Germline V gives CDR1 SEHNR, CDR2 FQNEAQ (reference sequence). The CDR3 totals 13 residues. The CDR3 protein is CASSFTDRLPLHF. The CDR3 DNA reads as TGTGCCAGCAGCTTTACGGACAGATTACCCCTCCACTTT.

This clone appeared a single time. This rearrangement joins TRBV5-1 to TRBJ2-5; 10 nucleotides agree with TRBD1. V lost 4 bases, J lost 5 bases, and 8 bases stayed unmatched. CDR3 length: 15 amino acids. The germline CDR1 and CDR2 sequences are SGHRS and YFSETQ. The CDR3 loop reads CASSLGQGLGETQYF. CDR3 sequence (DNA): TGCGCCAGCAGCCTGGGACAGGGGTTAGGGGAGACCCAGTACTTC.

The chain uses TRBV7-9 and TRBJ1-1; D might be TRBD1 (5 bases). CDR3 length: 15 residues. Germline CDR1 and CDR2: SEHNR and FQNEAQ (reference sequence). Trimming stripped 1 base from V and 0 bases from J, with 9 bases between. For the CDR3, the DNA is TGTGCCAGCAGCTTAGACGGGGCAGTGAACACTGAAGCTTTCTTT. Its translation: CASSLDGAVNTEAFF.

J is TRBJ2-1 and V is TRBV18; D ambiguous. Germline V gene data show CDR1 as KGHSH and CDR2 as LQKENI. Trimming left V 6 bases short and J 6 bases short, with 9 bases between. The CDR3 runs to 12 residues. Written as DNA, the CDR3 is TGTGCCAGCTCCACACGAGGCAATGAGCAGTTCTTC. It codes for CASSTRGNEQFF.

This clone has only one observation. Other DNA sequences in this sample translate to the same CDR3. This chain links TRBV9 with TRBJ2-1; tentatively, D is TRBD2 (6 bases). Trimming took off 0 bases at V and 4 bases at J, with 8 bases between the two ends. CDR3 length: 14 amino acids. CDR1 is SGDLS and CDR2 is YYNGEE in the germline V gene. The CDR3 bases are TGTGCCAGCAGCGTAGGGGGAGGTTACAATGAGCAGTTCTTC. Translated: CASSVGGGYNEQFF.

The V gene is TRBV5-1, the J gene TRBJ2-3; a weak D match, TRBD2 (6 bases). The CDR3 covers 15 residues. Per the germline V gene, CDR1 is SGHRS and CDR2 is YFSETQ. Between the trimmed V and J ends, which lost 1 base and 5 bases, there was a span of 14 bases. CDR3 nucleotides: TGCGCCAGCAGCTTGCGGGGGTACGGGGAAGATACGCAGTATTTT. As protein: CASSLRGYGEDTQYF.